The 13 T cell receptor beta chains below come from one sample, sequenced in a study of cytomegalovirus exposure and HLA in healthy donors. In the PCR, 60 Vbeta and 13 Jbeta primers were used. Here immunoSEQ multiplex PCR was the method, and the copy in TCRdb shows in-frame clones only, minus some. The sample lists 150,000 to 200,000 clones, approximately 67% occurring once. Sequenced sample: PBMCs. The receptors originated from a woman aged 18-29 years in good health and CMV-seropositive.

V usage is TRBV7-9 and J usage is TRBJ2-7; the D is unclear. Deletions cut 5 bases from V and 6 bases from J, with 14 bases between. Germline-derived CDR1 and CDR2 are SEHNR and FQNEAQ (reference sequence). The CDR3 extends over 13 amino acids. CDR3 DNA: TGTGCCAGCAGCGTACCCGGTAGTTTCGAGCAGTACTTC. Its protein product is CASSVPGSFEQYF.

The chain has TRBV7-9 and TRBJ1-2; 9 bases agree with TRBD1. CDR3 length: 16 residues. With V trimmed by 1 base and J by 4 bases, 7 bases remained unmatched. Germline CDR1 and CDR2: SEHNR and FQNEAQ (reference sequence). The CDR3 sequence is CASSLVTGGGTYGYTF. CDR3 DNA sequence: TGTGCCAGCAGCTTAGTTACAGGGGGCGGTACCTATGGCTACACCTTC.

The rearrangement links TRBV6-5 to TRBJ2-2, with TRBD1 matching 8 bases. Germline V gene sequence: CDR1 MNHEY, CDR2 SVGAGI. Trimming removed 10 bases from V and 5 bases from J; junction bases left unmatched: 12. This CDR3 spans 15 amino acids. CDR3 nucleotide sequence: TGTGCCACTAGGAAACGGGACAGGCGAACCGGGGAGCTGTTTTTT. This codes for CATRKRDRRTGELFF.

The genes are TRBV15 and TRBJ2-7, with TRBD2 as a possible D gene (6 bases). Trimming pared 8 bases from V and 3 bases from J, leaving 11 bases between. Germline V lookup: CDR1 LNHNV, CDR2 YYDKDF (reference sequence). The CDR3 covers 12 residues. The CDR3 sequence: CATGTEGYEQYF. Written as DNA, the CDR3 is TGTGCCACCGGGACGGAGGGCTACGAGCAGTACTTC.

This clone occurred a few times. J is TRBJ1-3 and V is TRBV6-6, with a weak D call TRBD1 (6 bases). V dropped 8 bases and J dropped 8 bases, with 10 bases sitting between them. Germline V gene lookup returns CDR1 MNHNY and CDR2 SVGAGI (reference sequence). The CDR3 spans 11 residues. The chain's CDR3 is CASCTGYTIYF. The CDR3 nucleotides read TGTGCCAGCTGCACAGGGTACACCATATATTTT.

This chain links TRBV11-1 with TRBJ2-7, with D tentatively TRBD2 (6 bases). Per the germline V gene, CDR1 is SGHAT and CDR2 is FQDESV (reference sequence). The V and J ends lost 6 bases and 0 bases respectively, with 15 bases between them. The CDR3 runs 15 residues. CDR3 bases: TGTGCCAGCAGTTTTAGCGGTTCCTCCTCCTACGAGCAGTACTTC. Protein: CASSFSGSSSYEQYF.

This clone was recorded a few times. The chain couples TRBV4-2 to TRBJ2-3, with TRBD2 as a possible D gene (6 bases). V lost 2 bases, J lost 2 bases, and 11 bases lay in between. CDR1 and CDR2 (germline): LGHNA, YNFKEQ. The CDR3 has 15 residues. CDR3 in amino acids: CASSQRDLHTDTQYF. CDR3 coding DNA: TGTGCCAGCAGCCAAAGGGACTTACACACAGATACGCAGTATTTT.

The J gene is TRBJ2-7, the V gene TRBV5-6, with D possibly TRBD1 on 6 matching bases. Per germline, CDR1 SGHDT and CDR2 YYEEEE. The ends were cut back, 5 bases at V and 4 bases at J, with 13 bases in the middle. This CDR3 is built from 13 residues. DNA of the CDR3: TGTGCCAGCAGTCGGGACATCGTTTACGAGCAGTACTTC. Translating gives CASSRDIVYEQYF.

A word on this clone: At one end the junction does not follow the germline gene, possibly because of a read error. The J gene is TRBJ1-1, the V gene TRBV7-9; possibly TRBD1 for D (5 bases). The CDR3 is 12 amino acids. Germline CDR1 reads SEHNR; CDR2 reads FQNEAQ (reference sequence). The CDR3 here is CSSSLGGGTAFF. The CDR3, as DNA: TGTTCCAGCAGCTTGGGGGGTGGCACGGCTTTCTTT.

The chain uses TRBV5-6 and TRBJ2-5; TRBD1 matches 7 bases. The end of the DNA is better explained by TRBJ2-7, so the J call may be wrong. The germline V gene encodes CDR1 SGHDT and CDR2 YYEEEE. The CDR3 sequence is 16 residues long. CDR3 in amino acids: CASSSGTAPGWDEQYF. For the CDR3, the DNA is TGTGCCAGCAGCTCCGGGACAGCTCCAGGTTGGGACGAGCAGTACTTC.

This sequence joins TRBV2 and TRBJ2-7, with D perhaps TRBD2 (6 bases). V was trimmed by 10 bases and J by 2 bases, leaving 15 bases between them. The germline gives CDR1 SNHLY, CDR2 FYNNEI. The CDR3 consists of 13 residues. The CDR3 sequence: CATGGRVTYEQYF. The CDR3 DNA follows: TGTGCCACCGGAGGGCGGGTCACCTACGAGCAGTACTTC. The whole variable domain, filled in from reference TRBV2 and TRBJ2-7, reads EPEVTQTPSHQVTQMGQEVILRCVPISNHLYFYWYRQILGQKVEFLVSFYNNEISEKSEIFDDQFSVERPDGSNFTLKIRSTKLEDSAMYFCATGGRVTYEQYFGPGTRLTVT.

This clone was counted a few times. The V and J genes are TRBV30 and TRBJ1-2; TRBD1 might be the D (5 bases). Trimming left V 6 bases short and J 13 bases short, with 15 bases between. The germline V gene encodes CDR1 GTSNPN and CDR2 SVGIG (reference sequence). The CDR3 has 10 residues. The CDR3 sequence is CACQGPGTTF. The CDR3 region has the DNA TGTGCCTGCCAGGGCCCGGGCACCACCTTC.

This rearrangement joins TRBV7-2 to TRBJ1-2; tentative D call: TRBD1 (5 bases). CDR3 length: 15 amino acids. Trimming shortened V by 5 bases and J by 0 bases, and 13 bases separated the two germline ends. Germline loops: CDR1 SGHTA, CDR2 FQGNSA. The CDR3 DNA follows: TGTGCCAGCAGCCACCGGGGGATCACTAACTATGGCTACACCTTC. Protein product: CASSHRGITNYGYTF.